This T cell receptor (beta chain) was sequenced for a study of blood T cell repertoires in COVID-19. Study-level information: There were acute and convalescent COVID-19 samples, and they came from the United States, Italy and Spain.

Germline CDR1 is SNHLY and CDR2 is FYNNEI. The CDR3 is made up of 14 amino acids. The V and J ends lost 6 bases and 7 bases, in that order; junction bases with no gene match: 6. In the original analysis: Estimates of nucleated cell counts were drawn from the amplification of reference gene primers. The table came from immunoSEQ multiplex PCR; TCRdb's copy has only in-frame clones and leaves some out. The V and J calls and clone size were taken over from that table, and D and trimming were inferred from the DNA. Of 200,000 to 250,000 clones in the sample, around nine tenths were seen once. The chain employs TRBV2 and TRBJ2-1, with 10 bases aligning to TRBD1. This receptor was obtained from a woman in her sixties or seventies who had recovered from COVID-19. The sequencing sample was made of peripheral blood. The CDR3 loop reads CASRDRGLGNEQFF. The CDR3 coding sequence is TGTGCCAGCAGGGACAGGGGGTTGGGGAATGAGCAGTTCTTC.